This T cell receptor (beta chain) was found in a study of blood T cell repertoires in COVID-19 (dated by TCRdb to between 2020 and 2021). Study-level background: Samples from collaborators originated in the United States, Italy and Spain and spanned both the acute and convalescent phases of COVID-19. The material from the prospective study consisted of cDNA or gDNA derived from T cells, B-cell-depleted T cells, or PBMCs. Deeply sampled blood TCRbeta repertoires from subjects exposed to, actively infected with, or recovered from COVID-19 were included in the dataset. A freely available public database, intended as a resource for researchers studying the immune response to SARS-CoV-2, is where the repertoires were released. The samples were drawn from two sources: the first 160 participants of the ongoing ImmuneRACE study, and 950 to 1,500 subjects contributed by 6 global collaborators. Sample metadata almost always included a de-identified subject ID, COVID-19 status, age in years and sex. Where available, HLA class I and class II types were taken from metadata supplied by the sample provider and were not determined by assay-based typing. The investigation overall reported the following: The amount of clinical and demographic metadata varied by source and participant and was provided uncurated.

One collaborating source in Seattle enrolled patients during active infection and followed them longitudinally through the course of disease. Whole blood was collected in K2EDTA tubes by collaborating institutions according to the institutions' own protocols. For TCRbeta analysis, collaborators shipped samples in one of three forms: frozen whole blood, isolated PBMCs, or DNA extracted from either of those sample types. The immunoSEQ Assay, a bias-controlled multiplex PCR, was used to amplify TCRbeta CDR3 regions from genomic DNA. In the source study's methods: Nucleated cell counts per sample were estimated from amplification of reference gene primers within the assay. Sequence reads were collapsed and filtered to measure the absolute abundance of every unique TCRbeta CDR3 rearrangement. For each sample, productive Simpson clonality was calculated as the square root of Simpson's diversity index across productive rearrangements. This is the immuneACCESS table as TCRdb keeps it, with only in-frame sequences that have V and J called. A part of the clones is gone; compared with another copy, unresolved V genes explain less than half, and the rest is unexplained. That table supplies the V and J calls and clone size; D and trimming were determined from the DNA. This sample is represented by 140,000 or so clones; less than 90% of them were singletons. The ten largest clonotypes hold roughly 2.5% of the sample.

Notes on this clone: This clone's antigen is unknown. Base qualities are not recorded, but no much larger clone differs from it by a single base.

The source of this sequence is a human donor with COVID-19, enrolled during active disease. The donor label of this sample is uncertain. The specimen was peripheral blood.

Read as DNA, the sequence is TGTGCCAGCAGCCAACTAGCGTACCTTGCAGATACGCAGTATTTT. It translates to CASSQLAYLADTQYF. The chain was built from TRBV27 and TRBJ2-3; 7 bases in the middle match TRBD2. CDR1 and CDR2 were assigned from the germline V gene (reference sequence) as MNHEY and SMNVEV. From the cysteine through the phenylalanine, the CDR3 covers 15 amino acids. The CDR3 DNA has 45 bases and is translated from base 1. At the junction V is shortened by 6 bases and J by 4 bases; bases outside the gene matches: 10.